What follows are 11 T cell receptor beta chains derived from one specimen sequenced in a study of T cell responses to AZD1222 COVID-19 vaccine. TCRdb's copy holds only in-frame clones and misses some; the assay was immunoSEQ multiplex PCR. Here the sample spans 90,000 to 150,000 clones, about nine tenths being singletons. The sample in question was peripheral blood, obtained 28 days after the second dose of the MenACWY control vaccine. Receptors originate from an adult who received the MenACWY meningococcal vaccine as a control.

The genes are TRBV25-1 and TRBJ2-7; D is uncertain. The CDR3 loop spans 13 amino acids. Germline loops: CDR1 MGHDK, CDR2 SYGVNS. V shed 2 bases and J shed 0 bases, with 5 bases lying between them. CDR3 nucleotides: TGTGCCAGCAGTGAAGGATACTCCTACGAGCAGTACTTC. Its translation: CASSEGYSYEQYF.

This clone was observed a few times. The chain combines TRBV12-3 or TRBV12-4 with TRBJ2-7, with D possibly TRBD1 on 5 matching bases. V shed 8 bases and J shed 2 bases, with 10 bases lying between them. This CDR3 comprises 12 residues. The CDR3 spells CASGRTPYEQYV. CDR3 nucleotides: TGTGCCAGCGGACGGACACCCTACGAGCAGTACGTC.

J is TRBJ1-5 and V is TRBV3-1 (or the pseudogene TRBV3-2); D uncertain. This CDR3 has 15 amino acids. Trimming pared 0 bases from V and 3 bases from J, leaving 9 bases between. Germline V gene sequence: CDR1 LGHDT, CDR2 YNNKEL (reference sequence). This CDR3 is CASSQEAVPNQPQHF. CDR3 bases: TGTGCCAGCAGCCAAGAAGCAGTACCCAATCAGCCCCAGCATTTT.

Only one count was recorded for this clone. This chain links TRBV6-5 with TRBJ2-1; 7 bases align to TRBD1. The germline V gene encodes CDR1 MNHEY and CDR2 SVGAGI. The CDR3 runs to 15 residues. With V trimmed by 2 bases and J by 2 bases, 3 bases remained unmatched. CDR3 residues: CASSYTGATYNEQFF. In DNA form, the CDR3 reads TGTGCCAGCAGTTACACAGGGGCAACCTACAATGAGCAGTTCTTC.

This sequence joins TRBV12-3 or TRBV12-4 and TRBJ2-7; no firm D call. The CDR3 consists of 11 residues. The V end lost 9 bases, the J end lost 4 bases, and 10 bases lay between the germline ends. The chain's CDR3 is CASGMGYEQYF. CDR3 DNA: TGTGCCAGTGGGATGGGTTACGAGCAGTACTTC.

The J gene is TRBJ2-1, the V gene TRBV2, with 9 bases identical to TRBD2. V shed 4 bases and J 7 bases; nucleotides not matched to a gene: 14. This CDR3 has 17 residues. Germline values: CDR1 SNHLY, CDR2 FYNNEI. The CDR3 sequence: CASSVFEAGGPSNEQFF. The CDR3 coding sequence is TGTGCCAGCAGTGTTTTCGAAGCGGGGGGTCCGAGTAATGAGCAGTTCTTC.

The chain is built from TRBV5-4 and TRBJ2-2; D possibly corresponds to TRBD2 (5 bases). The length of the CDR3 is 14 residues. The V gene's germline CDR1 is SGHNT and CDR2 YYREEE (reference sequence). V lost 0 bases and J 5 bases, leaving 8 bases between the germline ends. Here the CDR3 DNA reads TGTGCCAGCAGCTTGGGACCGGGGACCGGGGAGCTGTTTTTT. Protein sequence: CASSLGPGTGELFF.

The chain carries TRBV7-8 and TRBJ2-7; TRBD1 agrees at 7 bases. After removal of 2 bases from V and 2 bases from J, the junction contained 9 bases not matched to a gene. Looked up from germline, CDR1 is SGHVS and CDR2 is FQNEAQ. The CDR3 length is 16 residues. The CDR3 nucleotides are TGTGCCAGCAGCTTACGATTGTGGACAGGAGCCTACGAGCAGTACTTC. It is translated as CASSLRLWTGAYEQYF. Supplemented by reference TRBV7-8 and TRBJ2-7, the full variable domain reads GAGVSQSPRYKVAKRGQDVALRCDPISGHVSLFWYQQALGQGPEFLTYFQNEAQLDKSGLPSDRFFAERPEGSVSTLKIQRTQQEDSAVYLCASSLRLWTGAYEQYFGPGTRLTVT.

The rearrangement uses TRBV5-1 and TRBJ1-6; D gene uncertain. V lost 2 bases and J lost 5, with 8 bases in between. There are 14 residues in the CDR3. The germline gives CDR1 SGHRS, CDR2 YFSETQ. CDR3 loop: CASSFGKDNSPLHF. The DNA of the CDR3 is TGCGCCAGCAGCTTCGGCAAGGATAATTCACCCCTCCACTTT.

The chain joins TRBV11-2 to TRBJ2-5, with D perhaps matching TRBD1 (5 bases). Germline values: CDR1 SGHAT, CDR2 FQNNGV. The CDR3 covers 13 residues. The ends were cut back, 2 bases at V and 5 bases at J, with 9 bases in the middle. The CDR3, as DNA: TGTGCCAGCAGCTTACAGGGTTGGGAGACCCAGTACTTC. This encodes CASSLQGWETQYF.

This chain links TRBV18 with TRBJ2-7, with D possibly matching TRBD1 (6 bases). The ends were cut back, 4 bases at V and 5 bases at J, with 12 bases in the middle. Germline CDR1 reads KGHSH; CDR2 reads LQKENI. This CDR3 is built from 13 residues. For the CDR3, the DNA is TGTGCCAGCTCACTGGGGGCACAGGACGAGCAGTACTTC. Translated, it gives CASSLGAQDEQYF.